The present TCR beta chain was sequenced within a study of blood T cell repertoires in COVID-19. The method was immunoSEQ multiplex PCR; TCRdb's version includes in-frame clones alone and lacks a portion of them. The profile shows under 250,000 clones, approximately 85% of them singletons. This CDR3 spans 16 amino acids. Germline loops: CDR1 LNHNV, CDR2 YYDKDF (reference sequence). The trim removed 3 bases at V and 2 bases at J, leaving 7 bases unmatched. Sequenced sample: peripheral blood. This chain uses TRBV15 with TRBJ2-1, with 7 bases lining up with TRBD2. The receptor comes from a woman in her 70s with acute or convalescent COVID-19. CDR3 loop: CATSSRMGGAYNEQFF. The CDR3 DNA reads TGTGCCACCAGCAGCCGTATGGGGGGGGCCTACAATGAGCAGTTCTTC.